Below, 8 T cell receptor beta chains from the same sample are listed, as sequenced in a study of blood T cell repertoires in COVID-19. TCRdb keeps only in-frame clones here, not all; method: immunoSEQ multiplex PCR. In the table there are roughly 150,000 clones, about four fifths of which are singletons. The sample taken for sequencing was peripheral blood. The receptors were gathered from a man aged 55-75 years with active or convalescent COVID-19.

The V call is TRBV3-1 (or the pseudogene TRBV3-2), the J call TRBJ1-5, with 9 bases fitting TRBD1. J gave up 4 bases and V 4 bases, and 2 bases lay outside the gene matches. Germline lookup yields CDR1 LGHDT and CDR2 YNNKEL (reference sequence). This CDR3 contains 14 residues. The CDR3 spells CASSPTGGNQPQHF. In DNA, the CDR3 is TGTGCCAGCAGCCCGACAGGGGGGAATCAGCCCCAGCATTTT.

This rearrangement joins TRBV12-3 or TRBV12-4 to TRBJ2-3; no firm D call. The CDR3 sequence is 12 residues long. Trimming took 3 bases from V and 1 from J, leaving 2 bases between them. The CDR3 bases are TGTGCCAGCAGTTTCGGCACAGATACGCAGTATTTT. This sequence encodes CASSFGTDTQYF.

The V and J genes are TRBV2 and TRBJ2-5; a possible D gene is TRBD2 (5 bases). Germline lookup yields CDR1 SNHLY and CDR2 FYNNEI. The V end lost 6 bases, the J end lost 7 bases, and 12 bases lay between the germline ends. This CDR3 is 12 amino acids long. Here the CDR3 reads CASRTAAGTQYF. The CDR3 DNA reads as TGTGCCAGCAGGACCGCCGCGGGGACCCAGTACTTC.

This rearrangement joins TRBV7-3 to TRBJ1-1, with D possibly TRBD1 on 5 matching bases. Per germline, CDR1 SGHTA and CDR2 FQGTGA. CDR3 length: 13 amino acids. The V and J ends lost 5 bases and 4 bases respectively, with 11 bases between them. The CDR3 loop reads CASSRQPTTEAFF. Written as DNA, the CDR3 is TGTGCCAGCAGCCGACAGCCGACCACTGAAGCTTTCTTT.

This clone has only a few counts. The chain uses TRBV28 and TRBJ1-3; possible D gene TRBD1, 5 bases. From germline, CDR1 is MDHEN and CDR2 SYDVKM. V was shortened by 4 bases and J by 2 bases, with 15 bases between the two germline ends. The CDR3 extends over 16 amino acids. The CDR3 is CASSSSTGGTGNTIYF. CDR3 nucleotide sequence: TGTGCCAGCAGTTCGTCGACGGGGGGTACTGGAAACACCATATATTTT.

This clone has more than one count but fewer than ten. J is TRBJ2-7 and V is TRBV11-2; D gene unclear. V gave up 1 base and J gave up 4 bases, with 2 bases separating them. The germline gives CDR1 SGHAT, CDR2 FQNNGV. The CDR3 spans 11 residues. Here the CDR3 DNA reads TGTGCCAGCAGCTTAGCGTACGAGCAGTACTTC. Translating it yields CASSLAYEQYF.

This chain connects TRBV25-1 to TRBJ2-7, with D maybe TRBD2 (6 bases). In germline, CDR1 is MGHDK, CDR2 SYGVNS. Deletions cut 7 bases from V and 6 bases from J, with 13 bases between. There are 12 residues in the CDR3. The CDR3 DNA reads as TGTGCCAGCACCCTGGGGGGAAGCGAGCAGTACTTC. Protein: CASTLGGSEQYF.

This rearrangement joins TRBV27 to TRBJ2-7; TRBD2 matches at 11 bases. The V gene's germline CDR1 is MNHEY and CDR2 SMNVEV (reference sequence). With 5 bases clipped from V and 3 bases from J, the junction kept 9 bases outside the gene matches. This CDR3 spans 16 amino acids. The CDR3 region is CASSPSSGRAFYEQYF. CDR3 nucleotide sequence: TGTGCCAGCAGTCCCAGTAGCGGGAGGGCCTTCTACGAGCAGTACTTC.